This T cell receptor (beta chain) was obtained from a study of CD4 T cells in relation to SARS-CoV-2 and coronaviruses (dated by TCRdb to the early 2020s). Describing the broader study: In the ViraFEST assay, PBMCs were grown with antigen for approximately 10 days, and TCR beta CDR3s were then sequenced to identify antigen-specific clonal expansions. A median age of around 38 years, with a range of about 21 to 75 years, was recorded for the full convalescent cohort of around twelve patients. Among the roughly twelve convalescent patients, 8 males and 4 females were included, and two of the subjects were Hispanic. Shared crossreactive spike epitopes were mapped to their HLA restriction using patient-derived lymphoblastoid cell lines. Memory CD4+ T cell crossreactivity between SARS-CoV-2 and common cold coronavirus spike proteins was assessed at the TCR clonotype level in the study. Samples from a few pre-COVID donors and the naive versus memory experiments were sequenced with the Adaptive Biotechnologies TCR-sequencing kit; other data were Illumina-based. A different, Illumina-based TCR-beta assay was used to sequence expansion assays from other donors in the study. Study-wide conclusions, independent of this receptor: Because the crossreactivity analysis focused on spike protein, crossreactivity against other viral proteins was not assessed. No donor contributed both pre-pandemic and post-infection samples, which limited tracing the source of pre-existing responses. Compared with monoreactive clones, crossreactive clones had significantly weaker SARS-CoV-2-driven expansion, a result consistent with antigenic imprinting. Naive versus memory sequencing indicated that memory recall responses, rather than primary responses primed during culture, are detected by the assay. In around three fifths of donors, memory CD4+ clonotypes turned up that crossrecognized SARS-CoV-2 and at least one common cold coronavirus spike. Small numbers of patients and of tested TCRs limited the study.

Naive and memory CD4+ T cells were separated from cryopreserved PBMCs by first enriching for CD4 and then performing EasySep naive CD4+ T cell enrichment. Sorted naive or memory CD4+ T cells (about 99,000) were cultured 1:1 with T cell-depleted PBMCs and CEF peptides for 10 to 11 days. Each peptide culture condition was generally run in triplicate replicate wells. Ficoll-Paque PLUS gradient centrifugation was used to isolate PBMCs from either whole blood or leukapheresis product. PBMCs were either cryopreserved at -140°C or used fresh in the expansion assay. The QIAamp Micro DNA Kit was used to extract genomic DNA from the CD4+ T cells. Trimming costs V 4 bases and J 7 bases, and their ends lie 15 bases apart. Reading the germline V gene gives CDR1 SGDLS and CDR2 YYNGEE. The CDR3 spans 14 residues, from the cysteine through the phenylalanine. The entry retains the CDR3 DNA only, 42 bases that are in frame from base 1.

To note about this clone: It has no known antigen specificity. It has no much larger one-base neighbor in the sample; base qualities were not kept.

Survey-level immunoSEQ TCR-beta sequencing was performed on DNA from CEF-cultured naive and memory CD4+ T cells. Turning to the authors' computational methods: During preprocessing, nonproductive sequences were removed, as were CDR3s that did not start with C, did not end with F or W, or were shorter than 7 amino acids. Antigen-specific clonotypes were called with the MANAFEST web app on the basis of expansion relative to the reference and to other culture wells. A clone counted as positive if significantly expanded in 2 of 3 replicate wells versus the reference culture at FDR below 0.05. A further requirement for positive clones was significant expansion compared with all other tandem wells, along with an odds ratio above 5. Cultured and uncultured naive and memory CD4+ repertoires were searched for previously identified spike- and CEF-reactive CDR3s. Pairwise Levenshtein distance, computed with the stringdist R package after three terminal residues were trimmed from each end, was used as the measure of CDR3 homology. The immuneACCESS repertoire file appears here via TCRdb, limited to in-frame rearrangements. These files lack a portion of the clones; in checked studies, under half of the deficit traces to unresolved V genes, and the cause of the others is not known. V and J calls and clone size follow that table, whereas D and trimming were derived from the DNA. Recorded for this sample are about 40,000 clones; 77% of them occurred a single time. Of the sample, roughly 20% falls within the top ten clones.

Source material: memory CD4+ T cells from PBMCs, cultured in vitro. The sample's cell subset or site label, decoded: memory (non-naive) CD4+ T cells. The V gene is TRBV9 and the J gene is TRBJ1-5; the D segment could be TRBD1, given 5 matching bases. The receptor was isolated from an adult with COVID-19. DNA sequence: TGTGCCAGCAGCCGGACACCGGCTGAACAGCCCCAGCATTTT. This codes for CASSRTPAEQPQHF.